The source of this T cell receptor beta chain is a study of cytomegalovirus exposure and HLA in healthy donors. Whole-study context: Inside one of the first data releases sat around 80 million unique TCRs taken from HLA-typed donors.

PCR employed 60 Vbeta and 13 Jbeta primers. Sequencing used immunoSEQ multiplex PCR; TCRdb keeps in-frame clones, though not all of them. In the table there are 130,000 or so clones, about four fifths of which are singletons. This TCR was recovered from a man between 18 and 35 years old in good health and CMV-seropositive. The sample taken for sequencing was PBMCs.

The CDR3 nucleotides are TGCGCCAGCAGCCCGACAGTACCTCGTAACACCGGGGAGCTGTTTTTT. It translates to CASSPTVPRNTGELFF. V and J are TRBV5-1 and TRBJ2-2, with D perhaps matching TRBD1 (5 bases). The CDR3 is 16 amino acids. V was cut by 4 bases and J by 2 bases, with 15 bases left in between. Looked up from germline, CDR1 is SGHRS and CDR2 is YFSETQ.